The source of this T cell receptor beta chain is a study of T cell responses to AZD1222 COVID-19 vaccine (dated by TCRdb to the early 2020s). Some background on the complete study: AZD1222 recipients with second doses at about 4 weeks or about 12 weeks were pooled, because spike-specific TCR depth and breadth did not differ between schedules. Enrollment into the trials was organized by age into subgroups of 18-55, 56-69 and 70-plus years, and those subgroups contained roughly 150, 30 and 60 TCR-sequenced participants, respectively. A total of 240 or so trial participants underwent TCR sequencing, of whom nearly 210 had received two doses of AZD1222 and roughly 26 had received two doses of the MenACWY control vaccine.

V is cut back by 0 bases and J by 13 bases, with 9 bases in the junction unmatched. CDR1 and CDR2 are read off the germline V gene as SGHAT and FQNNGV. The CDR3 measures 14 amino acids from cysteine to phenylalanine. Only the CDR3 region is kept as DNA, spanning 42 bases read in frame from base 1. The CDR3 regions of human TCRbeta chains were analyzed by immunosequencing. The paper's processing steps were these. TCRs in the repertoires were matched against a reference library of SARS-CoV-2-specific TCRs that had been generated with the MIRA antigen-specificity platform. Breadth meant the fraction of unique TCRs that were SARS-CoV-2-associated, whereas depth meant the fraction of total T cells that were SARS-CoV-2-associated. Using the MIRA data, each spike-specific TCR was mapped to the spike region that the TCR reacts to and placed in a CD4 or CD8 class. Log10-transformed breadth and depth values were compared by one-way ANOVA with Sidak's multiple comparisons tests. The table was pulled from immuneACCESS by TCRdb, which kept in-frame rearrangements only. Such tables lose some clones; where checked, under half of the loss comes from unresolved V genes, and the rest has no known cause. The D gene and trimming were derived from the DNA, and the V and J assignments and clone size from that table. Recorded for this sample are some 110,000 clones; roughly 90% of them occurred a single time. The ten largest clones add up to around 2.5% of the sample.

What this sample's time point label stands for: baseline before first vaccination. Vaccinee samples were obtained from the UK trials COV001 and COV002, which included a single-blind randomized controlled phase 2/3 trial of AZD1222 (ChAdOx1 nCoV-19) in healthy adults. Trial participant PBMC samples were collected at day 0 and day 28 after the second dose for TCRbeta chain sequencing. In the case of this clone: The antigen this receptor binds is unknown. Per-base quality was not reported, and no clone a single base away is much larger than it.

What the study reported, not specific to this receptor: Conclusions about previously exposed vaccinees are limited, since just five or six AZD1222 recipients were seropositive for SARS-CoV-2 at baseline. Because no day 14 peak-response samples were available, the repertoires could be characterized only after the peak T cell response. In the small 56-69-year group, the increase in depth fell short of significance, most likely because of low power. Epitopes outside the regions mutated in the B.1.351 and B.1.1.7 variants were reportedly recognized by nearly half of the unique spike-specific TCRs. The whole spike protein was spanned by vaccine-associated CD4 TCRs, and dominant responses were seen in regions 160-218 and 743-854. After two AZD1222 doses, spike-specific TCR breadth and depth were significantly higher than at day 0 and than in MenACWY recipients. Most participants were white British and females outnumbered males, and the authors suggested that clonal diversity may have been underestimated.

The rearrangement combines TRBV11-2 with TRBJ2-3, with 8 bases aligning to TRBD2. This receptor was obtained from an adult in good health. Material: peripheral blood, obtained on day 0 of AZD1222 vaccination. In nucleotide form, the sequence is TGTGCCAGCAGCTTAGATCCTTCGGGAGGGCCTAAGTATTTT. This sequence encodes CASSLDPSGGPKYF. Reference TRBV11-2 and TRBJ2-3 genes cover what lies past the CDR3, so the full variable domain is EAGVAQSPRYKIIEKRQSVAFWCNPISGHATLYWYQQILGQGPKLLIQFQNNGVVDDSQLPKDRFSAERLKGVDSTLKIQPAKLEDSAVYLCASSLDPSGGPKYFGPGTRLTVL.